The entry that follows covers one T cell receptor beta chain sequence. This clonotype has ten or more counts. Its antigen remains undetermined. Per-base quality was not reported, and no clone a single base away is much larger than it. Library preparation used 5' RACE. The second PCR ran for roughly 6 to 11 cycles and used a J-beta primer mix along with a sample-barcoded 5' primer. A template-switch 5' adaptor carrying 12 random nucleotides introduced a unique molecular identifier onto each TCR beta cDNA molecule. Each sample yielded at least 2.5 million CDR3-containing paired-end reads. The Mint cDNA synthesis kit, primed by a TRBC-specific oligonucleotide, was used to synthesize first-strand cDNA from all RNA. All cDNA was treated with uracil-DNA glycosylase and then went through a first 18-cycle PCR with the universal primers M1SS and BC2_uni_R. As for how the authors treated the data: Each sample was normalized by randomly selecting 1 million high-quality reads, each carrying a distinct molecular identifier. Instead of being binned into consensus sequences, reads with shared molecular identifiers were discarded. CDR3 identification, clonotype clustering and error correction used MiTCR with a Q25 quality threshold and the strictest error-elimination algorithm. A nonparametric unseen species model using Euler transformation provided a lower-bound estimate of total TCR beta diversity. TCRdb reprocessed the public reads (quality trimming at Q25 with fastp, clone calling with MiXCR) and kept in-frame beta chains. Under each unique CDR3 protein, matching rows form one entry showing the most common genes and DNA. These V and J calls rely on TCRdb rather than the paper's analysis. The sample records 1.8 million or so distinct CDR3 sequences, approximately 39% of which are singletons. 20% to 25% of the sample belongs to the ten largest clones.

The roughly 37 donors, aged about 6 to 95 years, were systemically healthy Caucasian individuals from Russia. Each donor gave 8 to 10 milliliters of peripheral blood, drawn into EDTA-treated Vacutainer tubes. Ficoll-Paque density-gradient centrifugation was used to isolate PBMCs, with at least 6 million per sample. Trizol reagent was used to extract total RNA from the PBMCs, yielding at least 6 micrograms per sample. For every donor, flow cytometry on a PBMC aliquot measured the percentage of naive CD45RAhigh/CD27high T cells. The germline V gene gives CDR1 as MNHEY and CDR2 as SVGEGT. Unmatched junction bases come to 5, with V trimmed by 6 bases and J by 5 bases. Spanning cysteine to phenylalanine, the CDR3 consists of 13 amino acids. This entry keeps only the CDR3 DNA: 39 bases, framed from base 1. This sample was included in a study of blood T cells in healthy people across ages (dated by TCRdb to 2015 to 2017). In terms of the full investigation: In model experiments, roughly one uniquely barcoded TCR beta cDNA molecule per two T cells was captured by template switching. To track age-related changes in TCR beta repertoire diversity, the study relied on deep sequencing normalized with unique cDNA molecular identifiers. The donors were split into four age groups: young (average about 15 years), middle-aged (around 40), aged (approximately 59) and long-lived (under 85). Donors of different ages were randomly distributed across sequencing lanes to avoid experimental bias. Using the same blood draw, the study looked at two additional independent replicas of 1 million unique cDNA reads for two donors, one aged 18 to 30 and the other aged 80 or older. The study at large found these results: Because profiling used bulk unsorted PBMCs, naive and antigen-experienced compartments could not be compared conclusively. Observed TCR beta diversity correlated strongly with the percentage of naive T cells measured by flow cytometry. As age increased, observed TCR beta diversity per million T cells dropped in a roughly linear way, and a significant reduction was already evident by age about 40. The long-lived group showed more naive CD4+ T cells, fewer expanded clones and increased TCR diversity than the aged group, suggesting age selection. Estimates of total diversity based on one million sequenced T cells were considered lower bounds and underestimates. Because the CMV infection status of the donors was unknown, age-related changes in expanded clonotypes may potentially have been confounded.

The sequence links TRBV6-2 or TRBV6-3 to TRBJ1-1; TRBD1 agrees with 8 junctional bases. Sequences were obtained from blood. The receptor comes from a human donor in good health. The CDR3 loop reads CASRTGARTEAFF. The nucleotide sequence is given as TGTGCCAGCAGGACAGGGGCGCGGACTGAAGCTTTCTTT.